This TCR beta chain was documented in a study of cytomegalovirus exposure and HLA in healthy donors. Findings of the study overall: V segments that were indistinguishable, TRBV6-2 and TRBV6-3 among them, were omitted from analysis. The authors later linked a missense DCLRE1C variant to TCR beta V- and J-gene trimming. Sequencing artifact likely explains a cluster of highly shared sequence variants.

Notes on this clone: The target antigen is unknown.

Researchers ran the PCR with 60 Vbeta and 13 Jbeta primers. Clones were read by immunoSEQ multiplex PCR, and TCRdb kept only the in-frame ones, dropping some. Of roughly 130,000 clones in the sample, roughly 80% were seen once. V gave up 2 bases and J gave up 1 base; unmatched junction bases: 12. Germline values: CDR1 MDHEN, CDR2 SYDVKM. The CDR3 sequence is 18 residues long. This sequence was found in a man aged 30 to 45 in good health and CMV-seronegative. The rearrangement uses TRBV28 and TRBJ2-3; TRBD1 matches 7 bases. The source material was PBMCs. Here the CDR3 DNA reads TGTGCCAGCAGTTTACCCTCCGGACAGGACCTCCGCACAGATACGCAGTATTTT. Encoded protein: CASSLPSGQDLRTDTQYF. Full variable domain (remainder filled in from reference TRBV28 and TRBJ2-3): DVKVTQSSRYLVKRTGEKVFLECVQDMDHENMFWYRQDPGLGLRLIYFSYDVKMKEKGDIPEGYSVSREKKERFSLILESASTNQTSMYLCASSLPSGQDLRTDTQYFGPGTRLTVL.